This T cell receptor beta chain was profiled in a study of identical twins. Findings and limits, study-wide: Insertions were reduced in abundant cord blood beta clonotypes but not in memory repertoires. For out-of-frame alpha sequences shared by twins, low generation probability was in excess. A cross-sectional statistical analysis, not follow-up of the same donors, supported the conclusions.

The CDR3 is 12 amino acids. V was cut by 1 base and J by 6 bases, with 7 bases left in between. Germline V gene sequence: CDR1 SEHNR, CDR2 FQNEAQ (reference sequence). A universal primer site was created by template switching, with the cDNA bearing unique molecular identifiers. TCRdb called the 5' RACE reads again in MiXCR, with one record for every CDR3 protein. The sample yields some 570,000 distinct CDR3 sequences, more than 20% seen once. In the case of this clonotype: The antigen is unknown.

These records were also assigned to another study, of yellow fever vaccine responses in identical twins.

The genes are TRBV7-9 and TRBJ2-7; D tentatively fits TRBD1 or TRBD2 (6 bases each). Sequencing was performed on CD4+ T cells sorted from blood. The sequence came from a woman aged 18-30 years in good health. CDR3 in DNA: TGTGCCAGCAGCTTAGAGGGGGGCGAGCAGTACTTC. Amino acids: CASSLEGGEQYF.